Sequencing of this TCR beta chain was carried out in a study of shared clonotypes between healthy human individuals. For this clone: The antigen is not known.

Study-level findings and limits: Unshared clonotypes carried lower generation probabilities than those common to all four donors.

Investigators spread the genomic DNA of each subset evenly over several immunoSEQ plates. Generated by immunoSEQ multiplex PCR, the TCRdb table keeps only in-frame clones and is missing some. The sample shows millions of clones, over 90% of them seen only once. This sequence was found in a man between 18 and 35 years old in good health. Some clones in this sample may be carry-over from other donors' samples. The source material was naive CD4+ T cells from PBMCs. The subset denotes: CD45RA+ positively selected.

This chain's CDR3 is CASSPRDNYEQYF. The CDR3 coding sequence is TGTGCCAGCTCTCCGCGGGACAACTACGAGCAGTACTTC. J is TRBJ2-7 and V is TRBV18, with D possibly being TRBD1 or TRBD2 (6 bases each). V was pared by 6 bases and J by 3 bases, with 12 bases between. Germline V gene data show CDR1 as KGHSH and CDR2 as LQKENI. The CDR3 covers 13 residues.